Listed below are T cell receptor beta chains from one sample, sequenced in a study of blood T cells in healthy people across ages. TCRdb analysed the 5' RACE reads with MiXCR anew, one entry per CDR3 protein. The sample has 700,000 to 950,000 distinct CDR3 sequences, roughly 47% seen once. The sequencing input was blood. The receptors derive from a woman aged 55-70 years in good health. CDR3s include the opening cysteine and the closing phenylalanine or tryptophan. A D gene is named only where the DNA matches it firmly. Expanded clones get a size class; other rows say once, few or many, or leave the size out.

CDR3 protein: CASSQSSGRVDEQFF
CDR3 DNA: TGTGCCAGCAGCCAATCTAGCGGGAGAGTGGATGAGCAGTTCTTC
J gene: TRBJ2-1
D gene: TRBD2
clone size: .
V gene: TRBV16

CDR3 protein: CASSQLARDTQYF
CDR3 DNA: TGTGCCAGCAGCCAACTAGCGAGAGATACGCAGTATTTT
J gene: TRBJ2-3
D gene: .
clone size: few
V gene: TRBV3-1

CDR3 protein: CASTLLREGLGRTDTQYF
CDR3 DNA: TGTGCCAGCACACTCCTGCGGGAGGGTTTGGGCCGCACAGATACGCAGTATTTT
J gene: TRBJ2-3
D gene: TRBD2
clone size: .
V gene: TRBV5-5

CDR3 protein: CASSYRGLAGRSGANVLTF
CDR3 DNA: TGTGCCAGCAGTTATCGTGGACTAGCGGGACGCTCTGGGGCCAACGTCCTGACTTTC
J gene: TRBJ2-6
D gene: TRBD2
clone size: once
V gene: TRBV6-5

CDR3 protein: CASSPEDSPPTDTQYF
CDR3 DNA: TGTGCCAGCAGTCCTGAGGACTCACCCCCCACAGATACGCAGTATTTT
J gene: TRBJ2-3
D gene: .
clone size: few
V gene: TRBV12-3/TRBV12-4

CDR3 protein: CASSGSAGGLARNQPQHF
CDR3 DNA: TGTGCCAGTAGTGGTTCGGCAGGGGGCTTGGCGCGGAATCAGCCCCAGCATTTT
J gene: TRBJ1-5
D gene: TRBD1
clone size: .
V gene: TRBV19

CDR3 protein: CTSGLAPLLLDGTGTSSYNEQFF
CDR3 DNA: TGTACTAGTGGTTTGGCGCCTCTTCTACTGGACGGAACGGGAACGAGCTCCTACAATGAGCAGTTCTTC
J gene: TRBJ2-1
D gene: .
clone size: .
V gene: TRBV12-5

CDR3 protein: CASSSLGLAGVWHNEQFF
CDR3 DNA: TGTGCCAGCAGTTCCCTCGGACTAGCGGGAGTGTGGCACAATGAGCAGTTCTTC
J gene: TRBJ2-1
D gene: TRBD2
clone size: .
V gene: TRBV27

CDR3 protein: CASKRDRGEHYEQYF
CDR3 DNA: TGTGCCAGTAAGAGGGACAGGGGGGAACACTACGAGCAGTACTTC
J gene: TRBJ2-7
D gene: TRBD1
clone size: few
V gene: TRBV2

CDR3 protein: CASSLLLVVNTEAFF
CDR3 DNA: TGTGCCAGCAGCTTGTTGTTGGTGGTGAACACTGAGGCTTTCTTT
J gene: TRBJ1-1
D gene: .
clone size: once
V gene: TRBV5-5

CDR3 protein: CASSLGVAGSNEQFF
CDR3 DNA: TGTGCCAGCAGTTTAGGGGTAGCGGGGTCCAATGAGCAGTTCTTC
J gene: TRBJ2-1
D gene: TRBD2
clone size: few
V gene: TRBV28

CDR3 protein: CSAQVVAAGDTQYF
CDR3 DNA: TGCAGTGCCCAAGTCGTCGCGGCAGGGGATACGCAGTATTTT
J gene: TRBJ2-3
D gene: .
clone size: .
V gene: TRBV20-1

CDR3 protein: CASGRRGRGQGRRNTEAFF
CDR3 DNA: TGTGCCAGCGGCCGCAGGGGGAGGGGACAGGGAAGGAGAAACACTGAAGCTTTCTTT
J gene: TRBJ1-1
D gene: TRBD1
clone size: .
V gene: TRBV28

CDR3 protein: CSARGLGYGYTF
CDR3 DNA: TGCAGTGCTAGAGGGCTGGGCTATGGCTACACCTTC
J gene: TRBJ1-2
D gene: .
clone size: .
V gene: TRBV20-1

CDR3 protein: CASSSPGSGNQPQHF
CDR3 DNA: TGTGCCAGCAGTTCTCCAGGTTCCGGCAATCAGCCCCAGCATTTT
J gene: TRBJ1-5
D gene: .
clone size: few
V gene: TRBV6-2/TRBV6-3

CDR3 protein: CASSQEARSANYGYTF
CDR3 DNA: TGCGCCAGCAGCCAAGAGGCCCGGTCAGCTAACTATGGCTACACCTTC
J gene: TRBJ1-2
D gene: .
clone size: .
V gene: TRBV4-3

CDR3 protein: CASSAELGSIYEQYF
CDR3 DNA: TGTGCCAGCAGTGCCGAGCTCGGGAGTATCTACGAGCAGTACTTC
J gene: TRBJ2-7
D gene: .
clone size: .
V gene: TRBV6-1

CDR3 protein: CAIGTGNYNEQFF
CDR3 DNA: TGTGCCATTGGGACAGGGAACTACAATGAGCAGTTCTTC
J gene: TRBJ2-1
D gene: TRBD1
clone size: few
V gene: TRBV10-3

CDR3 protein: CASIVDGSSYGYTF
CDR3 DNA: TGTGCCAGCATCGTTGACGGGAGCTCCTATGGCTACACCTTC
J gene: TRBJ1-2
D gene: .
clone size: .
V gene: TRBV7-9

CDR3 protein: CASSASTGKADNEQFF
CDR3 DNA: TGTGCCAGCAGCGCCTCGACAGGGAAGGCGGACAATGAGCAGTTCTTC
J gene: TRBJ2-1
D gene: TRBD1
clone size: .
V gene: TRBV6-5

CDR3 protein: CSTAWGAPTDTQYF
CDR3 DNA: TGCAGCACGGCCTGGGGGGCTCCCACAGATACGCAGTATTTT
J gene: TRBJ2-3
D gene: .
clone size: .
V gene: TRBV29-1

CDR3 protein: CASSRGLAGARDEQYF
CDR3 DNA: TGTGCCAGCAGCCGCGGACTAGCGGGAGCTCGGGACGAGCAGTACTTC
J gene: TRBJ2-7
D gene: TRBD2
clone size: many
V gene: TRBV7-2

CDR3 protein: CSASAEERGLTGELFF
CDR3 DNA: TGCAGTGCAAGCGCCGAGGAGCGGGGGCTCACCGGGGAGCTGTTTTTT
J gene: TRBJ2-2
D gene: TRBD2
clone size: .
V gene: TRBV20-1

CDR3 protein: CASWEGTPVSEQFF
CDR3 DNA: TGTGCCAGTTGGGAAGGAACCCCCGTAAGTGAGCAGTTCTTC
J gene: TRBJ2-1
D gene: .
clone size: .
V gene: TRBV19

CDR3 protein: CASIRAGTYEQYF
CDR3 DNA: TGTGCCAGCATTAGGGCAGGGACCTACGAGCAGTACTTC
J gene: TRBJ2-7
D gene: .
clone size: .
V gene: TRBV28

CDR3 protein: CATGPTGANTGELFF
CDR3 DNA: TGTGCCACCGGACCGACGGGGGCGAACACCGGGGAGCTGTTTTTT
J gene: TRBJ2-2
D gene: .
clone size: few
V gene: TRBV24-1

CDR3 protein: CASSPTLRGFQETQYF
CDR3 DNA: TGTGCCAGCAGCCCCACCCTCAGGGGCTTCCAAGAGACCCAGTACTTC
J gene: TRBJ2-5
D gene: .
clone size: few
V gene: TRBV9

CDR3 protein: CASSPNMGGPNEQYF
CDR3 DNA: TGTGCCAGCTCCCCCAACATGGGGGGGCCGAACGAGCAGTACTTC
J gene: TRBJ2-7
D gene: .
clone size: few
V gene: TRBV18

CDR3 protein: CASSYSILGPYPYNEQFF
CDR3 DNA: TGTGCCAGCAGTTACTCGATTTTGGGGCCATACCCGTACAATGAGCAGTTCTTC
J gene: TRBJ2-1
D gene: .
clone size: .
V gene: TRBV6-2/TRBV6-3